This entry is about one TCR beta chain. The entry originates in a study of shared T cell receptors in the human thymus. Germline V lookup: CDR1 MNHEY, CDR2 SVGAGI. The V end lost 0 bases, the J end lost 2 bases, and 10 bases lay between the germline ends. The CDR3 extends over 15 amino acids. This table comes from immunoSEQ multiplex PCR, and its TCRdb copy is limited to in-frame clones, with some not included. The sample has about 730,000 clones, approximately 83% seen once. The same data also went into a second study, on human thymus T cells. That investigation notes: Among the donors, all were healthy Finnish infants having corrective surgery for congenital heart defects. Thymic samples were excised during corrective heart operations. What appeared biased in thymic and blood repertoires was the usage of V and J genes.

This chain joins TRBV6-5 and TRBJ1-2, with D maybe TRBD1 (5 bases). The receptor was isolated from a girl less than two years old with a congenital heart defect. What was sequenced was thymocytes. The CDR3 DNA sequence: TGTGCCAGCAGTTACTCGAGACAGATGAACTATGGCTACACCTTC. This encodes CASSYSRQMNYGYTF.